This T cell receptor (beta chain) came from a study of identifying expanded T cells in peripheral blood. Whole-study findings and limits: Technical replicates showed about 1.2 changed clones; two weeks around 15; four weeks 19.

Sequenced by immunoSEQ multiplex PCR; TCRdb stores in-frame clones only, minus some. The sample has 95,000 or so clones, around 86% seen once. The V gene lost 4 bases and the J gene lost 3 bases, with 14 bases spanning the gap. Germline assignment: CDR1 SGHRS and CDR2 YFSETQ. CDR3 length equals 14 residues. During the collection period, no donor immune events like infections were recorded. As for this clone: Its matching antigen is unknown.

Sequencing input: blood. V usage is TRBV5-1 and J usage is TRBJ2-7, with TRBD1 as a possible D gene (5 bases). The clonotype comes from a person aged 18 to 75 in good health. The CDR3 is CASSPDSSFYEQYF. CDR3 nucleotides: TGCGCCAGCAGCCCTGACAGCTCGTTCTACGAGCAGTACTTC.